The source of this T cell receptor (beta chain) is a study of blood T cell repertoires in COVID-19 (dated by TCRdb to 2020 to 2022). Context from the whole study: Collaborator samples came from the United States, Italy and Spain and covered acute and convalescent phases of COVID-19. The samples were drawn from two sources: the first 160 participants of the ongoing ImmuneRACE study, and approximately 1,300 subjects contributed by 6 global collaborators. The repertoires were made available in a free public database intended to serve as a resource for research on the immune response to SARS-CoV-2. Where available, HLA class I and class II types were obtained from metadata supplied by the sample provider rather than from assay-based typing. The material from the prospective study consisted of cDNA or gDNA derived from T cells, B-cell-depleted T cells, or PBMCs. Sample metadata almost always included a de-identified subject ID, COVID-19 status, age in years and sex. Subjects who had been exposed to COVID-19, were actively infected with it, or had recovered from it provided the deeply sampled blood TCRbeta repertoires that made up the dataset. Study-wide findings and limitations: The amount of clinical and demographic metadata varied by source and participant and was provided uncurated.

The immunoSEQ Assay, a bias-controlled multiplex PCR, was used to amplify TCRbeta CDR3 regions from genomic DNA. Processing in the source paper ran as follows. Nucleated cell counts per sample were estimated from amplification of reference gene primers within the assay. Sequence reads were collapsed and filtered to measure the absolute abundance of every unique TCRbeta CDR3 rearrangement. Productive Simpson clonality was computed per sample as the square root of Simpson's diversity index over productive rearrangements. The table was pulled from immuneACCESS by TCRdb, which kept in-frame rearrangements only. Such tables lose some clones; where checked, under half of the loss comes from unresolved V genes, and the rest has no known cause. From that table come the V and J calls and clone size; the DNA was used to work out D and trimming. This sample lists 110,000 to 150,000 clones; approximately 85% were detected once. Around 3% of the sample belongs to the ten largest clones.

Collaborating institutions collected whole blood in K2EDTA tubes following their own protocols. For TCRbeta analysis, collaborators shipped samples in one of three forms: frozen whole blood, isolated PBMCs, or DNA extracted from either of those sample types. The germline V gene sets CDR1 to MNHEY and CDR2 to SVGAGI. The CDR3, from cysteine to phenylalanine, totals 12 residues. Only CDR3 DNA remains: 36 bases, in frame from the first base. Trimming removed 2 bases from V and 4 bases from J, leaving 5 bases between the germline ends. This clone was found once. The target of this receptor is not known. No base quality information exists; no much larger clone differs at one position.

What was sequenced was peripheral blood. This receptor was taken from a man aged 45-65 years with acute or convalescent COVID-19. This chain joins TRBV6-5 to TRBJ1-2, with the D gene not confidently named. The CDR3: CASSYPGYGYTF. The bases are TGTGCCAGCAGTTACCCGGGCTATGGCTACACCTTC.